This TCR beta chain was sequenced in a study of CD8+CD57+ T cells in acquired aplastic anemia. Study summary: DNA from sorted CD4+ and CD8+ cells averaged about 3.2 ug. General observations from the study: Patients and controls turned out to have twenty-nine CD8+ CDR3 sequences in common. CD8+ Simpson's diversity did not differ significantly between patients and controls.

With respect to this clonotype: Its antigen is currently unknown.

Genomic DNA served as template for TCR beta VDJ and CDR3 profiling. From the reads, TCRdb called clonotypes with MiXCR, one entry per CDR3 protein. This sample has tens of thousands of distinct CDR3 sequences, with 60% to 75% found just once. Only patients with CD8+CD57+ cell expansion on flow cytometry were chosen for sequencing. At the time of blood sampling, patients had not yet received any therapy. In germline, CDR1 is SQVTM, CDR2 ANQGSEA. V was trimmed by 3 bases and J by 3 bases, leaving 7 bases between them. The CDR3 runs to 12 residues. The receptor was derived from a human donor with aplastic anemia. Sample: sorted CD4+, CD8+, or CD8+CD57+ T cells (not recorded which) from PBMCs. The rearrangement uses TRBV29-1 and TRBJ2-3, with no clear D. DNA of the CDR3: TGCAGCGTTGACGAGGCGACAGATACGCAGTATTTT. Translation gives CSVDEATDTQYF.